This T cell receptor (beta chain) was retrieved from a study of T cell responses to AZD1222 COVID-19 vaccine. Trimming took off 6 bases at V and 8 bases at J, with 14 bases between the two ends. Looked up from germline, CDR1 is SGHRS and CDR2 is YFSETQ. The CDR3 is 13 residues long. Study results and caveats: The study found Spike-specific TCR breadth and depth rose after two AZD1222 doses. Donors, mostly white British, included more females; clonal diversity was possibly underestimated. Reportedly, nearly half the spike-specific TCRs target unmutated variant regions. Sampling captured repertoires only after the peak T cell response.

Profiling relied on immunoSEQ multiplex PCR, and the TCRdb table lists in-frame clones only, not all of them. The data contain roughly 110,000 clones, 92% of them singletons. In the case of this clone: Its specificity is not known.

The chain carries TRBV5-1 and TRBJ1-4; D gene uncertain. This clonotype originated in an adult who received the AZD1222 COVID-19 vaccine. Specimen: peripheral blood, collected 28 days after the second AZD1222 dose. The CDR3, as DNA: TGCGCCAGCAAGGAGACAATGGGGGAAAAACTGTTTTTT. Translation gives CASKETMGEKLFF.